A selection of T cell receptor beta chains follows, all from one sample in a study of blood T cells in healthy people across ages. TCRdb fed the 5' RACE reads into MiXCR, producing one record per CDR3 protein. The sample contains hundreds of thousands of distinct CDR3 sequences, over 40% of which appear only once. Sequencing was performed on blood. These receptors all come from an elderly woman in good health. Both conserved end residues are part of each CDR3. A D gene is named only where the DNA matches it firmly. Size values are once, few and many counts, or a class for expanded clones, and some rows have none.

j_call clone_size v_call d_call cdr3_aa cdr3_nt
TRBJ2-7 many TRBV10-3 - CAMASQGQSSYEQYF TGTGCCATGGCGTCGCAGGGGCAAAGCTCCTACGAGCAGTACTTC
TRBJ1-2 - TRBV7-6 - CASSLTPRDTDYGYTF TGTGCCAGCAGCTTGACTCCACGGGACACGGACTATGGCTACACCTTC
TRBJ2-7 - TRBV20-1 TRBD1 CSARDRVRLYEHYF TGCAGTGCTAGGGACAGGGTGAGGTTGTACGAGCATTACTTC
TRBJ2-5 - TRBV5-1 - CASSKRPVGETQYF TGCGCCAGCAGCAAAAGACCCGTCGGTGAGACCCAGTACTTC
TRBJ2-2 - TRBV4-3 - CASSQEPAGATHTGELFF TGCGCCAGCAGCCAAGAACCGGCGGGGGCGACTCACACCGGGGAGCTGTTTTTT
TRBJ2-3 - TRBV7-9 - CASSGGTTDTQYF TGTGCCAGCAGCGGGGGGACTACAGATACGCAGTATTTT
TRBJ2-1 many TRBV27 - CASSQLTGYSYNEQFF TGTGCCAGCAGTCAACTGACAGGATACTCCTACAATGAGCAGTTCTTC
TRBJ2-1 - TRBV30 - CAWSVTLYNEQFF TGTGCCTGGAGTGTAACACTATACAATGAGCAGTTCTTC
TRBJ2-4 many TRBV9 - CASSRREAKNIQYF TGTGCCAGCAGCAGACGAGAAGCCAAAAACATTCAGTACTTC
TRBJ2-3 - TRBV3-1 - CASSQDLAVSTDTQYF TGTGCCAGCAGCCAAGACCTGGCGGTAAGCACAGATACGCAGTATTTT
TRBJ2-5 - TRBV7-2 TRBD1 CASNRGSRETQYF TGTGCCAGCAACAGGGGAAGTCGAGAGACCCAGTACTTC
TRBJ2-3 few TRBV6-5 - CASSSSGWEDTQYF TGTGCCAGCAGTTCTTCAGGGTGGGAAGATACGCAGTATTTT
TRBJ1-5 many TRBV5-6 - CASSSEAGGINQPQHF TGTGCCAGCAGCTCCGAAGCAGGAGGGATTAATCAGCCCCAGCATTTT
TRBJ2-5 - TRBV18 - CASSPPTEIYNEQYF TGTGCCAGCTCACCACCGACAGAAATTTACAATGAGCAGTACTTC
TRBJ2-1 - TRBV20-1 TRBD2 CSARDLGTSGRAHINNEQFF TGCAGTGCTAGAGATCTCGGGACTAGCGGGAGAGCTCATATAAACAATGAGCAGTTCTTC
TRBJ2-1 - TRBV2 - CASSESAGAPYNEQFF TGTGCCAGCAGTGAATCGGCGGGGGCACCCTACAATGAGCAGTTCTTC
TRBJ2-5 - TRBV9 - CASSVTWGTQETQYF TGTGCCAGCAGCGTAACGTGGGGAACTCAAGAGACCCAGTACTTC
TRBJ1-1 - TRBV24-1 TRBD1 CATSERQGGRAFF TGTGCCACCAGTGAGCGACAGGGGGGGAGGGCTTTCTTT
TRBJ2-1 - TRBV28 TRBD1 CASSPGTGVHEQFF TGTGCCAGCAGTCCCGGGACAGGGGTTCATGAGCAGTTCTTC
TRBJ1-4 once TRBV28 - CASTIGQTKNEKLFF TGTGCCAGCACCATCGGACAGACAAAAAATGAAAAACTGTTTTTT
TRBJ2-1 many TRBV2 - CASSETGSHEQFF TGTGCCAGCAGTGAAACAGGGTCACATGAGCAGTTCTTC
TRBJ2-7 - TRBV20-1 TRBD2 CSARSGGRVSYEQYF TGCAGTGCTAGATCAGGCGGGAGGGTTTCCTACGAGCAGTACTTC
TRBJ2-5 many TRBV2 - CASSELVVQYF TGTGCCAGCAGTGAATTGGTCGTCCAGTACTTC
TRBJ2-2 - TRBV4-1 TRBD1 CASSQGARGRNTGELFF TGCGCCAGCAGCCAAGGAGCGAGGGGGCGGAACACCGGGGAGCTGTTTTTT
TRBJ1-4 many TRBV5-1 - CASSFLDATNEKLFF TGCGCCAGCAGTTTCCTCGATGCAACTAATGAAAAACTGTTTTTT
TRBJ2-1 many TRBV11-3 - CASSLNPDSYNEQFF TGTGCCAGCAGCTTAAATCCCGACTCCTACAATGAGCAGTTCTTC
TRBJ1-6 - TRBV12-3/TRBV12-4 - CASTGSRNSPLHF TGTGCCAGCACCGGGAGTCGAAATTCACCCCTCCACTTT
TRBJ2-2 once TRBV29-1 - CSVEIAQTNTGELFF TGCAGCGTTGAAATAGCACAGACGAACACCGGGGAGCTGTTTTTT
TRBJ2-1 - TRBV10-3 - CAISGQGPSSYNEQFF TGTGCCATCAGTGGTCAGGGGCCCAGCTCCTACAATGAGCAGTTCTTC
TRBJ2-7 - TRBV20-1 TRBD1 CSAREGTGYSYEQYF TGCAGTGCTAGGGAGGGGACAGGGTACTCCTACGAGCAGTACTTC
TRBJ2-1 - TRBV4-3 TRBD2 CASSQVASGKYEQFF TGCGCCAGCAGCCAAGTGGCTAGCGGGAAGTATGAGCAGTTCTTC